The text below deals with one T cell receptor (beta chain). The antigen remains undetermined. This sample includes further DNA sequences coding for the same CDR3. The data are from a study of shared clonotypes between healthy human individuals. Trimming removed 3 bases from V and 5 bases from J; junction bases left unmatched: 8. CDR1 and CDR2 from the germline V gene are KGHSH and LQKENI. This CDR3 has 15 residues. Findings and caveats of the study: For naive CD4 cells, approximately 5% of clonotypes were shared across a handful of donors.

Genomic DNA (from each subset) was split evenly across several immunoSEQ plates. Sequenced by immunoSEQ multiplex PCR; TCRdb stores in-frame clones only, minus some. The sample comprises 2 million to 3 million clones, approximately 93% of which are singletons, and 0.36% rests with the top ten. The sample consisted of naive CD4+ T cells from PBMCs. Indicated subset: CD45RA+ positively selected. This receptor was obtained from a man between 18 and 29 years old in good health. Some clones in this sample may be carry-over from other donors' samples. The chain recombines TRBV18 with TRBJ1-1; 8 nucleotides line up with TRBD1. CDR3 residues: CASSPRTGRDTEAFF. CDR3 nucleotides: TGTGCCAGCTCACCCAGGACAGGGAGAGATACTGAAGCTTTCTTT.